This TCR beta chain comes out of a study of beta chain features in type 1 diabetes. Study-wide results and limits: There was a moderate but significant shortening of TCRB CDR3s in all four CD4+ subsets of Type 1 diabetes patients.

Expressed TCRB transcripts were sequenced, since all the RNA that had been isolated was reverse transcribed. This table comes from immunoSEQ multiplex PCR, and its TCRdb copy is limited to in-frame clones, with some not included. The data show 100,000 to 150,000 clones, with 15% to 20% seen just once and 2% to 3% held by the top ten. This clone showed up just a few times. Its target is not known. Germline CDR1 and CDR2: SNHLY and FYNNEI. The trim removed 4 bases at V and 14 bases at J, leaving 10 bases unmatched. The CDR3 contains 12 residues. The TCR was taken from a man aged 18 to 35 with type 1 diabetes. The chain employs TRBV2 and TRBJ1-2, with 7 bases matching TRBD1. What was sequenced was central memory CD4+ T cells from blood. CDR3 amino acids: CASSGQGEARTF. Written as DNA, the CDR3 is TGTGCCAGCAGTGGACAGGGAGAAGCGAGGACCTTC.